This T cell receptor beta chain was retrieved from a study of control samples from healthy donors and cancer patients. Some clones are missing from TCRdb's copy, which holds only in-frame ones; the method was immunoSEQ multiplex PCR. The table includes tens of thousands of clones, approximately 94% detected once. Germline V gene lookup returns CDR1 MNHEY and CDR2 SVGEGT. This CDR3 is built from 16 residues. With 2 bases clipped from V and 6 bases from J, the junction kept 6 bases outside the gene matches. This clonotype was sampled from a woman in her 30s in good health. The sequenced sample consisted of blood. This chain links TRBV6-2 or TRBV6-3 with TRBJ2-2, with 10 positions matching TRBD2. Here the CDR3 DNA reads TGTGCCAGCAGTTACCAACTTCTAGCGGGGGCCGGGGAGCTGTTTTTT. Residues: CASSYQLLAGAGELFF.